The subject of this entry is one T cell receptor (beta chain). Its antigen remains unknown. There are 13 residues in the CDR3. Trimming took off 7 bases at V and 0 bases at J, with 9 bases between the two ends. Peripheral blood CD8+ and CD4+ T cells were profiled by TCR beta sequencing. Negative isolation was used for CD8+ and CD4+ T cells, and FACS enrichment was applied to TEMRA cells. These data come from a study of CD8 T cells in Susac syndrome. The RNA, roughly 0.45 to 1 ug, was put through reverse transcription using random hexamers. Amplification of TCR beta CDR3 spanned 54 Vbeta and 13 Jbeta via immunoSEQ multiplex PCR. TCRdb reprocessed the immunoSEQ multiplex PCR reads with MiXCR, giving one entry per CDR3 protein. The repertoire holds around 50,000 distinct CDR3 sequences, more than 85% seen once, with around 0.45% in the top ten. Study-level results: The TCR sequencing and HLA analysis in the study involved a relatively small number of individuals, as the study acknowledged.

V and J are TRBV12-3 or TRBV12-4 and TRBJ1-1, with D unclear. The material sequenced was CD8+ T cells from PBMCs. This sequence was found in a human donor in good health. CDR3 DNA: TGTGCCAGCACCCTAAGCATGAACACTGAAGCTTTCTTT. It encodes CASTLSMNTEAFF.